The 20 T cell receptor beta chains below were found in one sample sequenced in a study of a mutant IDH1 vaccine in newly diagnosed glioma (dated by TCRdb to the early 2020s). Their cognate antigens are unknown. In the paper's terms, the time point label means: week 47, end of study. A 20-mer mutant IDH1 peptide at 300 micrograms in Montanide made up each vaccine dose, which was injected subcutaneously together with topical imiquimod. Library preparation employed the immunoSEQ multiplex PCR assay. TCRdb retrieved this table from immuneACCESS and kept in-frame rearrangements only. Not all clones are present; in checked studies, unresolved V genes account for under half, and no reason is known for the remainder. For this sample there are about 50,000 clones; less than 85% appear just once. Of the sample, about 4.3% is held by the ten largest clones. The material was PBMCs, obtained from a glioma patient whose treatment included an IDH1 peptide vaccine. The source is a woman in her thirties with glioma. Some clones in this sample may be carry-over from other donors' samples.

In its sample, this clone was seen once. The V call is TRBV7-9, the J call TRBJ1-4; D ambiguous. Trimming left V 4 bases short and J 7 bases short, with 7 bases between. Per the germline V gene, CDR1 is SEHNR and CDR2 is FQNEAQ (reference sequence). This CDR3 is built from 12 residues. The CDR3 DNA reads TGTGCCAGCAGCTGGGGAGGTGAAAAACTGTTTTTT. As protein: CASSWGGEKLFF.

CDR3 coding DNA: TGCAGTGCTAGGACCTACGAGCAGTACTTC. Its protein is CSARTYEQYF. The chain employs TRBV20-1 and TRBJ2-7; no definite D call. Germline CDR1 is DFQATT and CDR2 is SNEGSKA (reference sequence). The CDR3 is 10 amino acids. V lost 3 bases to trimming and J lost 2 bases, with 2 bases between them.

A single count supports this clone. The rearrangement joins TRBV5-4 to TRBJ2-7, with 12 bases aligning to TRBD2. V lost 4 bases to trimming and J lost 9 bases; unmatched junction nucleotides: 8. The CDR3 is 14 amino acids. The germline V gene has CDR1 SGHNT and CDR2 YYREEE (reference sequence). The CDR3 protein is CASSALTSGSGQYF. CDR3 DNA sequence: TGTGCCAGCAGCGCCCTGACTAGCGGGAGCGGGCAGTACTTC.

The chain joins TRBV4-2 to TRBJ2-1; perhaps TRBD2 as D (6 bases). CDR3 size: 16 residues. Trimming left V 4 bases short and J 9 bases short, with 22 bases between. Germline CDR1 reads LGHNA; CDR2 reads YNFKEQ. The CDR3 sequence: CASSPQRSGSASEQFF. CDR3 sequence (DNA): TGTGCCAGCAGCCCTCAGCGCTCCGGGAGCGCGAGTGAGCAGTTCTTC.

The chain uses TRBV14 and TRBJ1-3, with D perhaps matching TRBD1 (5 bases). Germline CDR1 and CDR2: SGHDN and FVKESK. Trimming shortened V by 6 bases and J by 0 bases, and 12 bases separated the two germline ends. The CDR3 spans 15 residues. CDR3 DNA sequence: TGTGCCAGCAGATACTCCAGGGACTCTGGAAACACCATATATTTT. Protein product: CASRYSRDSGNTIYF. The entire variable domain, with the rest obtained from reference TRBV14 and TRBJ1-3, is as follows: EAGVTQFPSHSVIEKGQTVTLRCDPISGHDNLYWYRRVMGKEIKFLLHFVKESKQDESGMPNNRFLAERTGGTYSTLKVQPAELEDSGVYFCASRYSRDSGNTIYFGEGSWLTVV.

V usage is TRBV2 and J usage is TRBJ2-3; TRBD1 might be the D (5 bases). Trimming shortened V by 7 bases and J by 0 bases, and 11 bases separated the two germline ends. Per the germline V gene, CDR1 is SNHLY and CDR2 is FYNNEI. The CDR3 has 14 amino acids. CDR3 coding DNA: TGTGCCAGCAATAGACAGCCTAGCACAGATACGCAGTATTTT. Protein product: CASNRQPSTDTQYF.

This clone turned up a few times. This rearrangement joins TRBV30 to TRBJ1-1; D is ambiguous. The CDR3 has 13 residues. The V gene's germline CDR1 is GTSNPN and CDR2 SVGIG (reference sequence). V was trimmed by 1 base and J by 1 base, leaving 7 bases between them. The chain's CDR3 is CAWSADGNTEAFF. The CDR3 DNA reads as TGTGCCTGGAGTGCCGACGGGAACACTGAAGCTTTCTTT.

This clone was counted a few times. This chain connects TRBV7-6 to TRBJ2-2; no reliable D call. The CDR3 is 15 residues long. CDR1 and CDR2 (germline): SGHVS, FNYEAQ. V was clipped by 4 bases and J by 2 bases, with 11 bases between them. The DNA of the CDR3 is TGTGCCAGCAGCTCCCCCCGACACAACACCGGGGAGCTGTTTTTT. Its translation is CASSSPRHNTGELFF.

Here the CDR3 reads CAWNPGLAYNEQFF. The CDR3 DNA is TGTGCCTGGAATCCGGGACTAGCTTACAATGAGCAGTTCTTC. The V and J genes are TRBV30 and TRBJ2-1; the match to TRBD2 covers 9 bases. The V and J ends lost 4 bases and 4 bases, in that order; junction bases with no gene match: 5. The CDR3 runs to 14 residues. CDR1 and CDR2 (germline): GTSNPN, SVGIG (reference sequence).

The sample holds one count of this clone. The chain combines TRBV7-9 with TRBJ2-1, with D hard to call. This CDR3 spans 12 amino acids. With 1 base removed from V and 6 bases from J, the gap between germline ends came to 4 bases. The germline CDR1 and CDR2 sequences are SEHNR and FQNEAQ (reference sequence). The chain's CDR3 is CASSLESNEQFF. The CDR3 bases are TGTGCCAGCAGCTTAGAAAGCAATGAGCAGTTCTTC.

V gene TRBV4-1 combines with J gene TRBJ1-1; TRBD1 matches at 9 bases. Germline trimming cut 4 bases from V and 2 bases from J; bases unmatched to any gene: 5. Looked up from germline, CDR1 is MGHRA and CDR2 is YSYEKL. The CDR3 runs to 15 residues. CDR3 coding DNA: TGCGCCAGCAGCCTCCAGGGACAGGGCAACACTGAAGCTTTCTTT. It yields the protein CASSLQGQGNTEAFF.

The J gene is TRBJ1-4, the V gene TRBV6-1, with 10 bases identical to TRBD1. Trimming at V came to 2 bases and at J to 7 bases, leaving 22 bases not matched to a gene. Germline V gene data show CDR1 as MNHNS and CDR2 as SASEGT. The CDR3 length is 21 residues. CDR3 loop: CASSERGGDRGRVMVSEKLFF. Written as DNA, the CDR3 is TGTGCCAGCAGTGAACGGGGAGGAGACAGGGGGCGAGTGATGGTCAGTGAAAAACTGTTTTTT.

J is TRBJ2-7 and V is TRBV30; D unresolved. The CDR3 is 12 amino acids. V shed 1 base and J shed 1 base, with 5 bases lying between them. CDR1 GTSNPN and CDR2 SVGIG come from the germline V gene (reference sequence). The CDR3 nucleotides are TGTGCCTGGAGTGGGGGTTCCTACGAGCAGTACTTC. This gives the protein CAWSGGSYEQYF.

The chain has TRBV7-9 and TRBJ1-1; no reliable D call. CDR1 and CDR2 from the germline V gene are SEHNR and FQNEAQ (reference sequence). Trimming cost V 3 bases and J 1 base, with 9 bases left between them. The CDR3 loop spans 14 amino acids. The CDR3 region is CASSFNGPNTEAFF. DNA for the CDR3: TGTGCCAGCAGCTTCAACGGCCCGAACACTGAAGCTTTCTTT.

This chain joins TRBV4-2 and TRBJ2-7, with 9 bases aligning to TRBD1. Germline V CDR1 and CDR2: LGHNA, YNFKEQ. Unmatched junction bases numbered 4, after V lost 4 bases and J lost 3 bases. This CDR3 contains 14 residues. The CDR3 protein is CASSPDRGNYEQYF. The CDR3 DNA follows: TGTGCCAGCAGCCCGGACAGGGGAAACTACGAGCAGTACTTC.

This chain links TRBV5-5 with TRBJ2-3, with 7 bases lining up with TRBD1. Unmatched junction bases numbered 1, after V lost 2 bases and J lost 4 bases. The CDR3 extends over 13 amino acids. Germline V gives CDR1 SGHKS, CDR2 YYEKEE (reference sequence). In nucleotides, the CDR3 is TGTGCCAGCAGCTTCACAGGGGCAGATACGCAGTATTTT. This encodes CASSFTGADTQYF.

The chain joins TRBV30 to TRBJ2-2; possibly TRBD1 or TRBD2 for D (5 bases each). The CDR3 has 15 amino acids. The V gene lost 5 bases and the J gene lost 5 bases, with 18 bases spanning the gap. Germline CDR1 and CDR2: GTSNPN and SVGIG (reference sequence). CDR3 DNA: TGTGCCTGGGACTGGGACGGAGCGGTTACCGGGGAGCTGTTTTTT. Translation gives CAWDWDGAVTGELFF.

The V call is TRBV7-9, the J call TRBJ2-6; TRBD1 matches 7 bases. This CDR3 comprises 18 residues. V was clipped by 5 bases and J by 0 bases; unmatched bases: 10. The V gene's germline CDR1 is SEHNR and CDR2 FQNEAQ (reference sequence). The DNA for the CDR3 is TGTGCCAGCAGCACACGGACAGGATTGAGCTCTGGGGCCAACGTCCTGACTTTC. The encoded protein is CASSTRTGLSSGANVLTF.

This clone is termed medium-sized. CDR3 loop: CASSSTSGSYDTQYF. As DNA, the CDR3 is TGTGCCAGTAGTTCGACTAGCGGGAGTTACGATACGCAGTATTTT. This chain joins TRBV19 and TRBJ2-3, with 12 bases that match TRBD2. This CDR3 is built from 15 residues. Germline CDR1 reads LNHDA; CDR2 reads SQIVND (reference sequence). Unmatched junction bases numbered 6, after V lost 5 bases and J lost 6 bases. Variable domain in full (rest from reference TRBV19 and TRBJ2-3): DGGITQSPKYLFRKEGQNVTLSCEQNLNHDAMYWYRQDPGQGLRLIYYSQIVNDFQKGDIAEGYSVSREKKESFPLTVTSAQKNPTAFYLCASSSTSGSYDTQYFGPGTRLTVL.

The V and J genes are TRBV7-8 and TRBJ2-7; tentatively, D is TRBD1 or TRBD2 (5 bases each). The V end lost 7 bases, the J end lost 2 bases, and 9 bases lay between the germline ends. In germline, CDR1 is SGHVS, CDR2 FQNEAQ. This CDR3 is 12 amino acids long. The CDR3 region has the DNA TGTGCCAGCATTCGAGGGGCCTACGAGCAGTACTTC. Its translation is CASIRGAYEQYF.